The entry below describes one T cell receptor beta chain. Its matching antigen is unknown. The data were produced by immunoSEQ multiplex PCR, yet TCRdb's version contains in-frame clones alone and is incomplete. This table holds more than 850,000 clones, around 82% found once. A CD45RA-negative memory subset and a CD45RA+ naive subset were separated from the CD4+ cells. The source of the sample is a study of shared clonotypes between healthy human individuals. CDR3 length: 16 amino acids. V lost 4 bases to trimming and J lost 0 bases, with 14 bases between them. Germline lookup yields CDR1 SGDLS and CDR2 YYNGEE. General study findings and limits: Deeper or shallower sequencing was expected to change how clonotypes are shared among donors. It was the few donors that limited the genetic and exposure-history diversity represented.

Specimen: memory CD4+ T cells from PBMCs. Subset given: CD45RA-negative fraction. This TCR came from a man younger than 35 in good health. Some clones in this sample may be carry-over from other donors' samples. This chain links TRBV9 with TRBJ2-1; D is uncertain. CDR3 in DNA: TGTGCCAGCAGCCCAGGAATGCACAGCTCCTACAATGAGCAGTTCTTC. Encoded protein: CASSPGMHSSYNEQFF.